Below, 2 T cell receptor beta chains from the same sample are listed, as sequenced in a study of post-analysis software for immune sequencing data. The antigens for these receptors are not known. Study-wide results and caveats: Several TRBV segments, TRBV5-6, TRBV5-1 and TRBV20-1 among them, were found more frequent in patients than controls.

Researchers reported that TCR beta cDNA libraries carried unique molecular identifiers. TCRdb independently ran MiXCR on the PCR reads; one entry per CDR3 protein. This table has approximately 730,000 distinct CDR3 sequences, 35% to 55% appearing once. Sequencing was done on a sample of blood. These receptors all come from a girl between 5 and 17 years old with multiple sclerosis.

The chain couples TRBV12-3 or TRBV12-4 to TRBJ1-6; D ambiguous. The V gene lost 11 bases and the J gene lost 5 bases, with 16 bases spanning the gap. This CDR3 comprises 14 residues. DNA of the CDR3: TGTGCCTGCAAAGGAGGGCGGGATAATTCACCCCTCCACTTT. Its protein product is CACKGGRDNSPLHF.

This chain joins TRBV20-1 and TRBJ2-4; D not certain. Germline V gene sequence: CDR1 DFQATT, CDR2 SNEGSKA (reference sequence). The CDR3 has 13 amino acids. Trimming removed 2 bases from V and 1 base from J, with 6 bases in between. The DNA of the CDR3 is TGCAGTGCTAGAACGACGGCCAAAAACATTCAGTACTTC. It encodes CSARTTAKNIQYF.